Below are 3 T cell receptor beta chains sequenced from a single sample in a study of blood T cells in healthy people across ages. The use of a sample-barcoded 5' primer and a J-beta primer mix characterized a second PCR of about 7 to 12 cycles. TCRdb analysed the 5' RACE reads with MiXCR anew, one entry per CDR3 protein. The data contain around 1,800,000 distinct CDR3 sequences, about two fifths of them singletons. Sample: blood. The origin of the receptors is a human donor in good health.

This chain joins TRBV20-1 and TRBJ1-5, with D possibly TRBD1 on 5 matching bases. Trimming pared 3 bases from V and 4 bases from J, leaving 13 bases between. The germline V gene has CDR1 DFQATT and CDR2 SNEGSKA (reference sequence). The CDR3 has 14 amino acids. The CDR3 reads CSARVGEGNQPQHF. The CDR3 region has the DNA TGCAGTGCTAGGGTAGGGGAGGGGAATCAGCCCCAGCATTTT.

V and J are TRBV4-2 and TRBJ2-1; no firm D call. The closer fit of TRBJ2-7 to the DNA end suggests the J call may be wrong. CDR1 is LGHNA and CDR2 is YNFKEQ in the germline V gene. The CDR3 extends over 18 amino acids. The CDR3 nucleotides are TGTGCCAGCAGCCATCCCCTGAAGTGTACTACCACCTACAATGAGCAGTACTTC. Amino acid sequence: CASSHPLKCTTTYNEQYF.

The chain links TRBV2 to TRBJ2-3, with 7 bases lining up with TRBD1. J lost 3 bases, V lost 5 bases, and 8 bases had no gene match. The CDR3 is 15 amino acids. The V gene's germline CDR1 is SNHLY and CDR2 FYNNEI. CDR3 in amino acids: CASSHIGGETDTQYF. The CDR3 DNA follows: TGTGCCAGCAGTCACATAGGGGGCGAAACAGATACGCAGTATTTT.